This entry features one TCR beta chain sequence. An end of the junction does not agree with germline; a read error may underlie this. The sample belongs to a study of blood T cells in healthy people across ages. Germline assignment: CDR1 SGDLS and CDR2 YYNGEE. The CDR3 loop spans 17 amino acids. A second PCR, run for about 7 to 11 cycles, used a sample-barcoded 5' primer plus a J-beta primer mix. MiXCR, applied by TCRdb to the 5' RACE reads, yields one record per CDR3 protein. The sample lists roughly 2 million distinct CDR3 sequences, roughly 49% seen once, with around 2.1% in the top ten. The clonotype originates from a woman aged 40-49 years in good health. Input material: blood. J is TRBJ2-6 and V is TRBV9; maybe TRBD2 (6 bases). This CDR3 is CASSVVSGSSGADVLTF. CDR3 DNA: TGTGCCAGCAGCGTAGTTTCCGGGAGCTCTGGGGCCGACGTCCTGACTTTC.